Below, 30 T cell receptor beta chains from the same sample are listed, as sequenced in a study of a mutant IDH1 vaccine in newly diagnosed glioma. The method was immunoSEQ multiplex PCR; TCRdb's version includes in-frame clones alone and lacks a portion of them. The profile shows around 130,000 clones, 80% of them singletons. The time point denotes: week 11, during vaccination. The content of each vaccine dose was 300 ug of mutant IDH1 20-mer peptide, and topical imiquimod accompanied it. Which antigens these TCRs recognize remains unknown. Material: PBMCs, obtained from a glioma patient whose treatment included an IDH1 peptide vaccine. These receptors were taken from a middle-aged man with glioma.

This clone was observed once. The chain has TRBV5-6 and TRBJ2-3; D ambiguous. There are 15 residues in the CDR3. Germline assignment: CDR1 SGHDT and CDR2 YYEEEE. The V end lost 4 bases, the J end lost 0 bases, and 12 bases lay between the germline ends. CDR3 DNA: TGTGCCAGCAGCCGCGAAGCGCGGAGCACAGATACGCAGTATTTT. It specifies CASSREARSTDTQYF.

The rearrangement uses TRBV19 and TRBJ1-4; D perhaps matches TRBD1 (5 bases). Germline V CDR1 and CDR2: LNHDA, SQIVND (reference sequence). V dropped 2 bases and J dropped 7 bases, with 14 bases sitting between them. This CDR3 has 15 residues. CDR3 in DNA: TGTGCCAGTAGTATACAGGGATGGAGGGGTGAAAAACTGTTTTTT. Translated: CASSIQGWRGEKLFF. The full variable domain, in which reference TRBV19 and TRBJ1-4 provide the parts outside the CDR3, is DGGITQSPKYLFRKEGQNVTLSCEQNLNHDAMYWYRQDPGQGLRLIYYSQIVNDFQKGDIAEGYSVSREKKESFPLTVTSAQKNPTAFYLCASSIQGWRGEKLFFGSGTQLSVL.

The chain is built from TRBV5-6 and TRBJ1-5; D not resolved. Trimming took off 1 base at V and 4 bases at J, with 12 bases between the two ends. The CDR3 has 15 residues. In germline, CDR1 is SGHDT, CDR2 YYEEEE. The CDR3 loop is CASSLYLAANQPQHF. For the CDR3, the DNA is TGTGCCAGCAGCTTGTACTTGGCGGCGAATCAGCCCCAGCATTTT.

The genes are TRBV19 and TRBJ2-1, with 15 bases that match TRBD2. There are 16 residues in the CDR3. Germline V CDR1 and CDR2: LNHDA, SQIVND (reference sequence). J lost 9 bases, V lost 3 bases, and 6 bases had no gene match. The CDR3 loop is CASSIFGLAGGTEQFF. In nucleotides, the CDR3 is TGTGCCAGTAGTATTTTTGGACTAGCGGGGGGGACTGAGCAGTTCTTC.

This chain uses TRBV11-2 with TRBJ2-5, with 8 bases lining up with TRBD2. The CDR3 is 18 residues long. V shed 0 bases, J shed 1 base, and the junction held 10 bases outside the gene matches. CDR1 and CDR2 (germline): SGHAT, FQNNGV. The CDR3 region has the DNA TGTGCCAGCAGCTTAGACCCCGTAGGGGCGGGGGGCCAAGAGACCCAGTACTTC. It yields the protein CASSLDPVGAGGQETQYF. Full variable domain (missing parts from reference TRBV11-2 and TRBJ2-5): EAGVAQSPRYKIIEKRQSVAFWCNPISGHATLYWYQQILGQGPKLLIQFQNNGVVDDSQLPKDRFSAERLKGVDSTLKIQPAKLEDSAVYLCASSLDPVGAGGQETQYFGPGTRLLVL.

This clone was counted only a few times. The rearrangement joins TRBV19 to TRBJ1-2, with D possibly matching TRBD1 (6 bases). The CDR3 consists of 13 residues. CDR1 and CDR2 from the germline V gene are LNHDA and SQIVND (reference sequence). The germline V and J ends were trimmed by 5 bases and 5 bases, with 12 bases remaining between them. The CDR3 is CASSETGIYGYTF. DNA for the CDR3: TGTGCCAGTAGTGAAACAGGGATATATGGCTACACCTTC.

The rearrangement joins TRBV6-5 to TRBJ2-7; D is possibly TRBD1 (6 bases). V was trimmed by 2 bases and J by 6 bases, leaving 14 bases between them. The CDR3 sequence is 14 residues long. Looked up from germline, CDR1 is MNHEY and CDR2 is SVGAGI. In nucleotides, the CDR3 is TGTGCCAGCAGTTACGGGGGCGTTCTGGGCGAGCAGTACTTC. Amino acids: CASSYGGVLGEQYF.

This clone was seen a single time. The J gene is TRBJ2-1, the V gene TRBV5-1; the D is unclear. The CDR3 totals 14 residues. CDR1 and CDR2 from the germline V gene are SGHRS and YFSETQ. The V end lost 0 bases, the J end lost 7 bases, and 11 bases lay between the germline ends. The CDR3 nucleotides read TGCGCCAGCAGCTTGGGCCTAGTTCAGAATGAGCAGTTCTTC. Its protein is CASSLGLVQNEQFF.

This sequence joins TRBV13 and TRBJ2-6, with 12 bases aligning to TRBD1. V dropped 3 bases and J dropped 2; count of bases not matched to a gene: 11. The CDR3 length is 20 residues. Germline CDR1 and CDR2: PRHDT and FYEKMQ (reference sequence). CDR3 sequence (DNA): TGTGCCAGCAGCTTGTATACGAGGGACAGGGGGCGCGCTGGGGCCAACGTCCTGACTTTC. It codes for CASSLYTRDRGRAGANVLTF.

This chain uses TRBV29-1 with TRBJ2-7, with D unclear. This CDR3 has 14 amino acids. Germline CDR1 SQVTM, CDR2 ANQGSEA. Trimming left V 4 bases short and J 5 bases short, with 18 bases between. CDR3 sequence (DNA): TGCAGCGTTGGGGATTTCCCTCTCAGAGACGAGCAGTACTTC. This sequence encodes CSVGDFPLRDEQYF.

The chain carries TRBV6-1 and TRBJ2-4; D may be TRBD1 or TRBD2 (5 bases each). The CDR3 is 14 amino acids. The germline V gene encodes CDR1 MNHNS and CDR2 SASEGT. The V and J ends lost 4 bases and 5 bases respectively, with 12 bases between them. The CDR3 region is CASSVRDPQNIQYF. CDR3 in DNA: TGTGCCAGCAGTGTCCGGGACCCCCAAAACATTCAGTACTTC.

This clone appeared once. The chain uses TRBV13 and TRBJ2-1; the match to TRBD2 covers 8 bases. CDR1 PRHDT and CDR2 FYEKMQ come from the germline V gene (reference sequence). The V gene end was trimmed by 4 bases and the J gene end by 12 bases; junction bases not matched to a gene: 20. CDR3 length: 17 residues. The CDR3 loop reads CASSYARPREGDDGQFF. The CDR3 nucleotides are TGTGCCAGCAGCTATGCACGGCCCCGGGAGGGTGATGATGGGCAGTTCTTC.

As concerns this clone: Distinct nucleotide sequences in the sample also encode this CDR3. The CDR3 sequence is CAISEPDSNSPLHF. The CDR3 coding sequence is TGTGCCATCAGTGAACCGGACAGTAATTCACCCCTCCACTTT. The rearrangement uses TRBV10-3 and TRBJ1-6; D is possibly TRBD1 (6 bases). Deletions cut 3 bases from V and 6 bases from J, with 9 bases between. Germline loops: CDR1 ENHRY, CDR2 SYGVKD. This CDR3 region has 14 residues.

This clone was detected a few times. The rearrangement joins TRBV6-5 to TRBJ1-1; 7 bases match TRBD1. V was pared by 2 bases and J by 1 base, with 7 bases of the junction left unmatched. This CDR3 comprises 16 residues. Germline lookup yields CDR1 MNHEY and CDR2 SVGAGI. The DNA for the CDR3 is TGTGCCAGCAGTTACGGTTCGGCAGGGGGGAACACTGAAGCTTTCTTT. It is translated as CASSYGSAGGNTEAFF.

The chain couples TRBV29-1 to TRBJ2-1; 8 nucleotides match TRBD1. V lost 5 bases, J lost 9 bases, and 9 bases stayed unmatched. This CDR3 has 13 amino acids. CDR1 SQVTM and CDR2 ANQGSEA come from the germline V gene. In DNA form, the CDR3 reads TGCAGCGTTATGTTGACAGGGGCGAGTGAGCAGTTCTTC. Its protein is CSVMLTGASEQFF.

The chain uses TRBV6-5 and TRBJ2-6; 7 bases are a match to TRBD2. Germline V gene sequence: CDR1 MNHEY, CDR2 SVGAGI. CDR3 length: 15 amino acids. Unmatched junction bases numbered 4, after V lost 5 bases and J lost 3 bases. The CDR3 sequence: CASSLGGGGANVLTF. CDR3 sequence (DNA): TGTGCCAGCAGTCTGGGGGGGGGTGGGGCCAACGTCCTGACTTTC.

This clone showed up many times. The chain joins TRBV10-3 to TRBJ2-7, with a possible D match to TRBD1 (5 bases). The germline gives CDR1 ENHRY, CDR2 SYGVKD. Trimming took off 2 bases at V and 5 bases at J, with 16 bases between the two ends. This CDR3 contains 15 residues. DNA for the CDR3: TGTGCCATCAGTGAGCTCAGGACGATAGGGGACGAGCAGTACTTC. It codes for CAISELRTIGDEQYF.

J is TRBJ2-7 and V is TRBV9; 8 bases are a match to TRBD2. After removal of 5 bases from V and 5 bases from J, the junction contained 9 bases not matched to a gene. Per the germline V gene, CDR1 is SGDLS and CDR2 is YYNGEE. The CDR3 covers 14 residues. The CDR3 coding sequence is TGTGCCAGCAGTCTTAGCGGGGTGTTCGACGAGCAGTACTTC. This sequence encodes CASSLSGVFDEQYF.

This clone occurred a few times. The CDR3 region has the DNA TGCGCCAGCAGCTTCATTAGGGGCTCCGGGGAGCTGTTTTTT. It is translated as CASSFIRGSGELFF. The rearrangement uses TRBV5-1 and TRBJ2-2; D is possibly TRBD1 (5 bases). Germline lookup yields CDR1 SGHRS and CDR2 YFSETQ. V was cut by 2 bases and J by 6 bases, with 11 bases left in between. This CDR3 region has 14 residues.

This chain links TRBV9 with TRBJ1-4, with D unresolved. Trimming stripped 2 bases from V and 8 bases from J, with 13 bases between. CDR1 is SGDLS, CDR2 YYNGEE, per germline. The CDR3 has 14 amino acids. The CDR3 DNA reads as TGTGCCAGCAGCGTCAAGGGTTTAGAAGAAAAACTGTTTTTT. This encodes CASSVKGLEEKLFF.

The V gene is TRBV7-8, the J gene TRBJ1-5; no clear D gene. The CDR3 totals 16 residues. Deletions cut 2 bases from V and 3 bases from J, with 14 bases between. In germline, CDR1 is SGHVS, CDR2 FQNEAQ. The CDR3: CASSLRDPMPNQPQHF. The CDR3 nucleotides are TGTGCCAGCAGCTTACGTGACCCCATGCCCAATCAGCCCCAGCATTTT. The full variable domain, in which reference TRBV7-8 and TRBJ1-5 provide the parts outside the CDR3, is GAGVSQSPRYKVAKRGQDVALRCDPISGHVSLFWYQQALGQGPEFLTYFQNEAQLDKSGLPSDRFFAERPEGSVSTLKIQRTQQEDSAVYLCASSLRDPMPNQPQHFGDGTRLSIL.

The chain employs TRBV6-5 and TRBJ2-3; no definite D call. CDR3 length: 15 amino acids. Germline V gene data show CDR1 as MNHEY and CDR2 as SVGAGI. Trimming removed 5 bases from V and 2 bases from J, with 14 bases in between. In nucleotides, the CDR3 is TGTGCCAGCAGTCCGGACGGATTTTACACAGATACGCAGTATTTT. Translating gives CASSPDGFYTDTQYF.

This clone was seen a handful of times. The V and J genes are TRBV10-3 and TRBJ1-6, with D unclear. CDR1 and CDR2 (germline): ENHRY, SYGVKD. This CDR3 comprises 14 residues. The V gene lost 3 bases and the J gene lost 7 bases, with 10 bases spanning the gap. The CDR3 DNA is TGTGCCATCAGTGAAAGGGAAGGGAATTCACCCCTCCACTTT. Protein sequence: CAISEREGNSPLHF.

This sequence joins TRBV19 and TRBJ1-1; D perhaps matches TRBD1 (6 bases). Germline V gene sequence: CDR1 LNHDA, CDR2 SQIVND (reference sequence). V lost 7 bases and J lost 1, with 13 bases in between. The CDR3 spans 14 residues. The CDR3 sequence is CASTALQGNTEAFF. The CDR3 nucleotides read TGTGCCAGTACCGCTTTACAGGGGAACACTGAAGCTTTCTTT.

This clone was detected a few times. The chain couples TRBV23-1 to TRBJ2-7; D is unclear. TRBV23-1 counts as an open reading frame of uncertain function. CDR3 length: 17 residues. V was clipped by 3 bases and J by 2 bases, with 20 bases between them. CDR3 region: CASSQSSVAVPPYEQYF. The CDR3, as DNA: TGCGCCAGCAGTCAGTCGAGTGTTGCAGTACCCCCCTACGAGCAGTACTTC.

The gene calls are TRBV7-2 and TRBJ2-7; D remains unclear. Germline-derived CDR1 and CDR2 are SGHTA and FQGNSA. V was clipped by 7 bases and J by 5 bases, with 12 bases between them. This CDR3 has 12 amino acids. This CDR3 is CASTSPGNEQYF. The CDR3 DNA follows: TGTGCCAGCACCTCGCCCGGCAACGAGCAGTACTTC.

J is TRBJ2-1 and V is TRBV28, with 16 bases identical to TRBD2. The CDR3 consists of 15 residues. Per germline, CDR1 MDHEN and CDR2 SYDVKM. After removal of 6 bases from V and 9 bases from J, the junction contained 5 bases not matched to a gene. DNA of the CDR3: TGTGCCAGCAGGGGACTAGCGGGAGGGCGCGGTGAGCAGTTCTTC. Residues: CASRGLAGGRGEQFF.

V is TRBV27 and J is TRBJ2-7; the D is unclear. With 5 bases removed from V and 1 base from J, the gap between germline ends came to 15 bases. The CDR3 has 15 residues. Germline V lookup: CDR1 MNHEY, CDR2 SMNVEV (reference sequence). The CDR3 is CASSPQRKGSYEQYF. The CDR3 coding sequence is TGTGCCAGCAGTCCTCAACGGAAGGGTTCCTACGAGCAGTACTTC.

The chain uses TRBV27 and TRBJ2-1; D possibly uses TRBD1 or TRBD2 (5 bases each). V was clipped by 5 bases and J by 5 bases, with 13 bases between them. The CDR3 has 14 residues. The germline CDR1 and CDR2 sequences are MNHEY and SMNVEV (reference sequence). CDR3 bases: TGTGCCAGCAGTCTCCCCGGGGCCCACAATGAGCAGTTCTTC. Translation gives CASSLPGAHNEQFF.

The CDR3 is CASSSGGDSSPLHF. CDR3 bases: TGTGCCAGCAGCTCAGGGGGGGATAGTTCACCCCTCCACTTT. The chain employs TRBV7-2 and TRBJ1-6; 7 nucleotides agree with TRBD1. This CDR3 spans 14 amino acids. Germline V gene sequence: CDR1 SGHTA, CDR2 FQGNSA. Trimming at V came to 4 bases and at J to 9 bases, leaving 6 bases not matched to a gene. Filled out from reference TRBV7-2 and TRBJ1-6, the complete variable domain reads GAGVSQSPSNKVTEKGKDVELRCDPISGHTALYWYRQSLGQGLEFLIYFQGNSAPDKSGLPSDRFSAERTGGSVSTLTIQRTQQEDSAVYLCASSSGGDSSPLHFGNGTRLTVT.